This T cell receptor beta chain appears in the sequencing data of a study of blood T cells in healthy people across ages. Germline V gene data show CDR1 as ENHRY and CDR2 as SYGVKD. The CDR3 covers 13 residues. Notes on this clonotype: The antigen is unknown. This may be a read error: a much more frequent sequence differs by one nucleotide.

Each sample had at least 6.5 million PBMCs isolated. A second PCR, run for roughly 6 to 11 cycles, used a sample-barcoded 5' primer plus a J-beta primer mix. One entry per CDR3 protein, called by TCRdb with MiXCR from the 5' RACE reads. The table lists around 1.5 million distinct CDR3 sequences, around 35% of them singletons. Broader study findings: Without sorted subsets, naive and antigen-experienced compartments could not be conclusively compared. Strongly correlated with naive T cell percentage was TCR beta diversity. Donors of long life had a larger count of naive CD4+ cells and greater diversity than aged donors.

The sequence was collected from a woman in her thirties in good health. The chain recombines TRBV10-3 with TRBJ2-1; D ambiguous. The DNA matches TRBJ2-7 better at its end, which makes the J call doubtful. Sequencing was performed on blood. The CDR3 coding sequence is TGTGCCATTCATAGGGCGCTAAACAATGAGCAGTACTTC. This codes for CAIHRALNNEQYF.